These T cell receptor beta chains were read from a single sample in a study of lymphopenia after photon versus proton radiotherapy. TCRdb's table, derived via immunoSEQ multiplex PCR, lists solely in-frame clones and lacks some. The sample has about 53,000 clones, 80% to 90% seen once. This material consisted of peripheral blood, taken from a patient treated with photon-based radiotherapy. Receptors were obtained from a man aged 50-60 years with gastric cancer. Each CDR3 is given with its conserved first and last residue. The D gene is left open where the match is weak. Some rows have no size entry. The others give once, few or many, or a class for an expanded clone.

j_gene,v_gene,abundance,len,d_gene,CDR3nt,CDR3aa
TRBJ2-1,TRBV6-1,NA,15,NA,TGTGCCAGCAGTGAATTGGCTAGAAGTGGCAATGAGCAGTTCTTC,CASSELARSGNEQFF
TRBJ2-2,TRBV5-6,NA,15,TRBD2,TGTGCCAGCAGCTTCGGCGGGAGCTTGACCGGGGAGCTGTTTTTT,CASSFGGSLTGELFF
TRBJ2-7,TRBV20-1,NA,11,NA,TGCAGTGCTAGTTTGGTAACAGAGCAGTACTTC,CSASLVTEQYF
TRBJ1-1,TRBV5-6,NA,17,NA,TGTGCCAGCAGCTTCCTTCCCCTCGTTACAGATTGGGCTGAAGCTTTCTTT,CASSFLPLVTDWAEAFF
TRBJ1-1,TRBV18,few,15,NA,TGTGCCAGCTCACCACCGACAGGAAAGTTCACTGAAGCTTTCTTT,CASSPPTGKFTEAFF
TRBJ2-1,TRBV6-1,NA,13,NA,TGTGCCAGCAGGGAGGAGGTTCCGAATGAGCAGTTCTTC,CASREEVPNEQFF
TRBJ1-1,TRBV2,NA,13,NA,TGTGCCAGCAGGACCACAGGGAACACTGAAGCTTTCTTT,CASRTTGNTEAFF
TRBJ1-3,TRBV30,NA,13,NA,TGTGCCTGGAGTGGATCTTCTGGAAACACCATATATTTT,CAWSGSSGNTIYF
TRBJ2-6,TRBV28,NA,19,NA,TGTGCCAGCAGTTTGAGGGCAGCTCGGGGTCTCTCTGGGGCCAACGTCCTGACTTTC,CASSLRAARGLSGANVLTF
TRBJ2-5,TRBV11-2,NA,12,NA,TGTGCCAGCAGCTTAAATCCCGAGACCCAGTACTTC,CASSLNPETQYF
TRBJ2-5,TRBV7-2,once,16,NA,TGTGCCAGCAGCTCCGGTAGGAGTCAGGGCCAAGAGACCCAGTACTTC,CASSSGRSQGQETQYF
TRBJ2-3,TRBV11-2,NA,14,NA,TGTGCCAGCAGCTTGTTGGCTAGCACAGATACGCAGTATTTT,CASSLLASTDTQYF
TRBJ1-5,TRBV7-2,once,15,NA,TGTGCCAGCAGCTTAGTAGGGGACCTCCGGAGGCCCCAGCATTTT,CASSLVGDLRRPQHF
TRBJ1-2,TRBV29-1,few,14,NA,TGCAGCGTTGAAGGGTTGGGGGCTGGGGATGGCTACACCTTC,CSVEGLGAGDGYTF
TRBJ1-4,TRBV5-6,NA,15,NA,TGTGCCAGCAGTTACGACGGAGGGGCTAATGAAAAACTGTTTTTT,CASSYDGGANEKLFF
TRBJ2-7,TRBV6-1,NA,14,TRBD2,TGTGCCAGCAGTGACTGGCGGGAGAGCTACGAGCAGTACTTC,CASSDWRESYEQYF
TRBJ2-3,TRBV7-3,NA,15,NA,TGTGCCAGCAGCTTAACCTGGCTAGCTGCAGATACGCAGTATTTT,CASSLTWLAADTQYF
TRBJ2-6,TRBV4-1,NA,21,NA,TGCGCCAGCAGCTCCACCCCCAGACCGCGAACCACCAGCTCTGGGGCCAACGTCCTGACTTTC,CASSSTPRPRTTSSGANVLTF
TRBJ2-1,TRBV25-1,NA,16,NA,TGTGCCAGCAGCCGCTCTAAGACCGGCTCCTACAATGAGCAGTTCTTC,CASSRSKTGSYNEQFF
TRBJ2-1,TRBV10-3,once,12,NA,TGTGCCATCAGTGAAACTGGCAATGAGCAGTTCTTC,CAISETGNEQFF
TRBJ2-7,TRBV6-5,NA,16,TRBD2,TGTGCCAGCAGTTACTCCCCTAGCGGGACTCCCTACGAGCAGTACTTC,CASSYSPSGTPYEQYF
TRBJ2-7,TRBV30,few,17,TRBD2,TGTGCCTGGAGTGGATTTAGCGGGAGGGCACCCTACCACGAGCAGTACTTC,CAWSGFSGRAPYHEQYF
TRBJ1-5,TRBV2,NA,13,NA,TGTGCCAGCAGTTCCGGATACAATCAGCCCCAGCATTTT,CASSSGYNQPQHF
TRBJ2-7,TRBV7-9,NA,15,TRBD1,TGTGCCAGCAGCTTAAGTCAGGGGGCTTTCACCGAGCAGTACTTC,CASSLSQGAFTEQYF
TRBJ2-7,TRBV18,NA,15,NA,TGTGCCAGCTCAGCAAGTGCGGGGCCCAGGTCTGAGCAGTACTTC,CASSASAGPRSEQYF
TRBJ2-1,TRBV7-8,NA,13,TRBD2,TGTGCCAGCAGGGGGACTAGCGGGGTTGAGCAGTTCTTC,CASRGTSGVEQFF
TRBJ2-7,TRBV5-4,NA,14,NA,TGTGCCAGCAGCGGGTCGGACAGCACCTACGAGCAGTACTTC,CASSGSDSTYEQYF
TRBJ2-7,TRBV5-1,NA,14,TRBD1,TGCGCCAGCAGCTCTACCGCGACAGGGTACGAGCAGTACTTC,CASSSTATGYEQYF
TRBJ1-4,TRBV6-1,once,14,NA,TGTGCCAGCAGTGAAGCGCAGGGGCGGGAAAAACTGTTTTTT,CASSEAQGREKLFF
TRBJ1-1,TRBV5-1,NA,17,NA,TGCGCCAGCAGCCCCAACGGGGGGCCCCAAATGAACACTGAAGCTTTCTTT,CASSPNGGPQMNTEAFF
TRBJ1-5,TRBV7-9,NA,14,NA,TGTGCCAGCAGCTTAGAAAGGAGTAATCAGCCCCAGCATTTT,CASSLERSNQPQHF
TRBJ1-4,TRBV25-1,NA,15,NA,TGTGCCAGCAGTGATTGGAGTCCGCATAATGAAAAACTGTTTTTT,CASSDWSPHNEKLFF
TRBJ2-4,TRBV28,NA,16,NA,TGTGCCAGCAGTTTGTTCACCCTCAGGGGGAGGAACATTCAGTACTTC,CASSLFTLRGRNIQYF
TRBJ1-5,TRBV28,once,14,NA,TGTGCCAGCAGCCCCGGTTCTAGCAATCAGCCCCAGCATTTT,CASSPGSSNQPQHF
TRBJ2-7,TRBV15,NA,15,TRBD1,TGTGCCACCAGCCCTGGGGACAGGGGGCGATACGAGCAGTACTTC,CATSPGDRGRYEQYF
TRBJ2-7,TRBV29-1,NA,14,NA,TGCAGCGTTAAATGGGGTGGAATGGCTTACGAGCAGTACTTC,CSVKWGGMAYEQYF
TRBJ2-5,TRBV6-5,NA,15,TRBD2,TGTGCCAGCAGTCCCGGGGCTAGCGGGGGTCCGGACCAGTACTTC,CASSPGASGGPDQYF
TRBJ1-5,TRBV30,NA,13,NA,TGTGCCTGGAGTGTTGGGGGTAGGCAGCCCCAGCATTTT,CAWSVGGRQPQHF
TRBJ1-1,TRBV7-9,many,14,NA,TGTGCCAGCAGCTTTCCCGGGAGGGAGACTGAAGCTTTCTTT,CASSFPGRETEAFF
TRBJ2-7,TRBV9,few,13,TRBD1,TGTGCCAGCAGCCCTCAGGGGGCTTACGAGCAGTACTTC,CASSPQGAYEQYF
TRBJ2-1,TRBV2,NA,15,TRBD1,TGTGCCAGCAGTGAGTCAGACAGGGGAAACAATGAGCAGTTCTTC,CASSESDRGNNEQFF
TRBJ1-5,TRBV6-5,once,15,NA,TGTGCCAGCAGCCCCTCTGGGGGCAGGAGTCAGCCCCAGCATTTT,CASSPSGGRSQPQHF
TRBJ2-2,TRBV15,NA,17,NA,TGTGCCACCAGCAGAGATCGGACGGGGTCAAACACCGGGGAGCTGTTTTTT,CATSRDRTGSNTGELFF
TRBJ2-7,TRBV14,NA,14,TRBD2,TGTGCCAGCAGCCGGCAGCGGGGTGCCTACGAGCAGTACTTC,CASSRQRGAYEQYF
TRBJ2-3,TRBV27,NA,13,NA,TGTGCCAGCAGTGACTATAGCACAGATACGCAGTATTTT,CASSDYSTDTQYF
TRBJ2-7,TRBV10-3,NA,18,TRBD2,TGTGCCATCAGTGAATTCGGTGGTAGCGGGAGGGGGAGCTACGAGCAGTACTTC,CAISEFGGSGRGSYEQYF
TRBJ2-2,TRBV29-1,NA,14,NA,TGCAGCGTTGTGACAGTCACGAACACCGGGGAGCTGTTTTTT,CSVVTVTNTGELFF
TRBJ2-7,TRBV7-6,few,12,NA,TGTGCCAGCAGCTTAGCGTCCGACGAGCAGTACTTC,CASSLASDEQYF
TRBJ2-4,TRBV11-2,NA,17,TRBD1,TGTGCCAGCAGCTCAGTACAGGGGGCCGGGGCCAAAAACATTCAGTACTTC,CASSSVQGAGAKNIQYF
TRBJ2-1,TRBV7-9,NA,19,TRBD2,TGTGCCAGCAGCCCCAAGACAATGAGGCGCGGGGGGCTCTACAATGAGCAGTTCTTC,CASSPKTMRRGGLYNEQFF
TRBJ2-1,TRBV19,NA,16,NA,TGTGCCAGTACTAGCCGACAGGGAGGGAGGTACAATGAGCAGTTCTTC,CASTSRQGGRYNEQFF
TRBJ2-4,TRBV5-6,NA,14,NA,TGTGCCAGCAGCTTGTACGAAGCCAAAAACATTCAGTACTTC,CASSLYEAKNIQYF
TRBJ2-3,TRBV6-1,NA,14,NA,TGTGCCAGCAGTGGGAGCGGGAGCACAGATACGCAGTATTTT,CASSGSGSTDTQYF
TRBJ2-6,TRBV5-1,NA,16,NA,TGCGCCAGCAGCTTCCTCGAACACTCTGGGGCCAACGTCCTGACTTTC,CASSFLEHSGANVLTF
TRBJ1-3,TRBV7-9,NA,18,NA,TGTGCCAGCAGCTTAAGGGCCGGGATCCGGCACTCTGGAAACACCATATATTTT,CASSLRAGIRHSGNTIYF
TRBJ1-1,TRBV27,NA,15,NA,TGTGCCAGCAGTCCAACGGGACACCTTAACACTGAAGCTTTCTTT,CASSPTGHLNTEAFF
TRBJ1-2,TRBV6-1,NA,15,NA,TGTGCCAGCAGTGAACCCGTACGGGCCCTCTATGGCTACACCTTC,CASSEPVRALYGYTF
TRBJ2-2,TRBV19,NA,14,NA,TGTGCCAGTAGTATGGGAAGCGGGCAGGAGGAGCTGTTTTTT,CASSMGSGQEELFF